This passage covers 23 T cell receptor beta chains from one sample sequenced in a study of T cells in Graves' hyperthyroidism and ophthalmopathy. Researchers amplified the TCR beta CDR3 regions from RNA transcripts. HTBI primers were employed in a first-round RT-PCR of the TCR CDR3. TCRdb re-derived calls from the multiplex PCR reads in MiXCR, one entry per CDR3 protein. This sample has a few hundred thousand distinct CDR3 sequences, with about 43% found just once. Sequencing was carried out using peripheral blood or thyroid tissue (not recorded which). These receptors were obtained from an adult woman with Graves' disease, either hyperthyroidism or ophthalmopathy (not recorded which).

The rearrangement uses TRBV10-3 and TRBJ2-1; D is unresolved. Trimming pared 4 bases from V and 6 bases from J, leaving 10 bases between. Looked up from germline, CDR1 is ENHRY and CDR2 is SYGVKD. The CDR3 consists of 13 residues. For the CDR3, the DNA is TGTGCCATCAGTGTGTCCCCCTTCAATGAGCAGTTCTTC. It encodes CAISVSPFNEQFF.

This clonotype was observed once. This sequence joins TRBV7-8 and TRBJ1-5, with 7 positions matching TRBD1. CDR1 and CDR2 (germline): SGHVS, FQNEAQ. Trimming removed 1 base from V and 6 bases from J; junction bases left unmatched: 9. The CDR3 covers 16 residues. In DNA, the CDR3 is TGTGCCAGCAGCTTAGTGGGACAGTCTTTGGGTCAGCCCCAGCATTTT. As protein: CASSLVGQSLGQPQHF.

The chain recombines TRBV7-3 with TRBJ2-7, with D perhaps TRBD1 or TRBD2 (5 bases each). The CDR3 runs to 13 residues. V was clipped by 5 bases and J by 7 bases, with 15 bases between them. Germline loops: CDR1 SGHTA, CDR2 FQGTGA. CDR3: CASSGTRVEEQYF. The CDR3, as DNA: TGTGCCAGCAGCGGGACGCGGGTGGAAGAGCAGTACTTC.

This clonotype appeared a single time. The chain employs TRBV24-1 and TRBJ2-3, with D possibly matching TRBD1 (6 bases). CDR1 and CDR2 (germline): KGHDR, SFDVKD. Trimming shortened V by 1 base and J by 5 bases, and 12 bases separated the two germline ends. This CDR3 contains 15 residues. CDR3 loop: CATSDFLETGDTQYF. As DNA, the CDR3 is TGTGCCACCAGTGATTTTCTGGAGACAGGAGATACGCAGTATTTT.

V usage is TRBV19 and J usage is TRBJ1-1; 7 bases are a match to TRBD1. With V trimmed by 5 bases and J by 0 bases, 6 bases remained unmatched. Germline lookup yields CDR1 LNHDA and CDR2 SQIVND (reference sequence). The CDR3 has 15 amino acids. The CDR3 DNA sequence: TGTGCCAGTAGTGCACGACAGGGAGTGAACACTGAAGCTTTCTTT. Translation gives CASSARQGVNTEAFF.

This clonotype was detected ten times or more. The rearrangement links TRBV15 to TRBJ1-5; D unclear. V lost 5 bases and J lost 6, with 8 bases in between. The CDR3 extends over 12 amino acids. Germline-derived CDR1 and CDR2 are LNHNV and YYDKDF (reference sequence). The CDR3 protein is CATSGLGQPQHF. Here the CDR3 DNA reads TGTGCCACCAGCGGGCTGGGTCAGCCCCAGCATTTT.

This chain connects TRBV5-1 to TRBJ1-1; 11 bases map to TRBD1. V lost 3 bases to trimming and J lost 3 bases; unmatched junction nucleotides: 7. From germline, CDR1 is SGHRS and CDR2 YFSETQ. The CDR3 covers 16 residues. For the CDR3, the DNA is TGCGCCAGCAGCTCGAGGACAGGGGGCTGGGACACTGAAGCTTTCTTT. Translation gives CASSSRTGGWDTEAFF.

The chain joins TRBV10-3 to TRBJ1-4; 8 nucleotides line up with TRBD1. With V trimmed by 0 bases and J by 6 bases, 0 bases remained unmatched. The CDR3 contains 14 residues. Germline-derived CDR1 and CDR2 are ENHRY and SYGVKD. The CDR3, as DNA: TGTGCCATCAGTGAGTCGACAGGGGATGAAAAACTGTTTTTT. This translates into CAISESTGDEKLFF.

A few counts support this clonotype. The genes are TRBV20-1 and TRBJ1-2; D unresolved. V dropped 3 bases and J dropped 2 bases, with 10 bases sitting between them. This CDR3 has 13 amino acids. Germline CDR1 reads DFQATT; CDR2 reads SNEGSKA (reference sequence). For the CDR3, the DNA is TGCAGTGCTAGGAATGGACGAAACTATGGCTACACCTTC. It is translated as CSARNGRNYGYTF.

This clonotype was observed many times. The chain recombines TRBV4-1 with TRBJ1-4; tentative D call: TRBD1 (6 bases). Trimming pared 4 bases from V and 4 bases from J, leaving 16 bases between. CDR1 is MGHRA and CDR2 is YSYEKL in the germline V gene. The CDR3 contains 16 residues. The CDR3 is CASSRTAHGDNEKLFF. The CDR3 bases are TGCGCCAGCAGCCGGACAGCCCATGGGGATAATGAAAAACTGTTTTTT.

In nucleotides, the CDR3 is TGCAGTGCTAGAGATCCCGGCTTTGGGAAGACCCAGTACTTC. It codes for CSARDPGFGKTQYF. The V call is TRBV20-1, the J call TRBJ2-5; D unclear. Between the trimmed V and J ends, which lost 0 bases and 6 bases, there was a span of 14 bases. Germline V gene data show CDR1 as DFQATT and CDR2 as SNEGSKA (reference sequence). The CDR3 totals 14 residues.

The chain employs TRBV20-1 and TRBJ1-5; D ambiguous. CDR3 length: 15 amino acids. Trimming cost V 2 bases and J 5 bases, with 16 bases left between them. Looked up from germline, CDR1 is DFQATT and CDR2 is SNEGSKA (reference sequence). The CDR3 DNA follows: TGCAGTGCTAGATTTCCCAATCTCGGGGATCAGCCCCAGCATTTT. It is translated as CSARFPNLGDQPQHF.

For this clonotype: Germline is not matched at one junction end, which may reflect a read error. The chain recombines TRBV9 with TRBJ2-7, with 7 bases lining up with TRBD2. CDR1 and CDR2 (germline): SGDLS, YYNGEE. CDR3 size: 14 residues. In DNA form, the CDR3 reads TGTGCCAGCAGCGTTCGGCTAGCGGCCGGGGAGCTGTACTTC. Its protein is CASSVRLAAGELYF. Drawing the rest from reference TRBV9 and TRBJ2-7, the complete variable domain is DSGVTQTPKHLITATGQRVTLRCSPRSGDLSVYWYQQSLDQGLQFLIQYYNGEERAKGNILERFSAQQFPDLHSELNLSSLELGDSALYFCASSVRLAAGELYFGPGTRLTVT.

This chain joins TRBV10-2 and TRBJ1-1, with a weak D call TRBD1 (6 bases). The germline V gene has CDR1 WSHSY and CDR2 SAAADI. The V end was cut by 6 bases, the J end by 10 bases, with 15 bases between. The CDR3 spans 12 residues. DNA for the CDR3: TGCGCCAGCAGCAAACAGGGAGAAGGAGCTTTCTTT. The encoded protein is CASSKQGEGAFF.

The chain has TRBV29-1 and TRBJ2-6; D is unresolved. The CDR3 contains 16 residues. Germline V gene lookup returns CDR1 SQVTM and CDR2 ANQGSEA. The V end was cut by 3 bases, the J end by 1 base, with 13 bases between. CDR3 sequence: CSVDGQETSGANVLTF. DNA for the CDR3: TGCAGCGTTGACGGGCAAGAAACTTCTGGGGCCAACGTCCTGACTTTC.

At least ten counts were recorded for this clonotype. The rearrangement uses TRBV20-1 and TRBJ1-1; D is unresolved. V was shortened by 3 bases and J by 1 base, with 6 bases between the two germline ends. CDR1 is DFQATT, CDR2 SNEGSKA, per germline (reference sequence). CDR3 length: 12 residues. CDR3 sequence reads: CSARQWNTEAFF. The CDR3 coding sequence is TGCAGTGCTAGGCAATGGAACACTGAAGCTTTCTTT.

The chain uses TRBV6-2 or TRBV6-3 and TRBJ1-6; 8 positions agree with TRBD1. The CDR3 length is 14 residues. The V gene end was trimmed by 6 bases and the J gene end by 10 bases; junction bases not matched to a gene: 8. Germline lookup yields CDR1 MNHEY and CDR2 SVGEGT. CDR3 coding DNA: TGTGCCAGCAGAGGCTCAGGGGGCGACTCACCCCTCCACTTT. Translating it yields CASRGSGGDSPLHF.

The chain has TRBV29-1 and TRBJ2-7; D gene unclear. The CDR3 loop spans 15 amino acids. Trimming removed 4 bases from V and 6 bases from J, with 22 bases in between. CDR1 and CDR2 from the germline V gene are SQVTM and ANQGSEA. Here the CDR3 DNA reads TGCAGCGTTGCACTCCCATTGATGGCCTCTTCCGAGCAGTACTTC. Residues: CSVALPLMASSEQYF.

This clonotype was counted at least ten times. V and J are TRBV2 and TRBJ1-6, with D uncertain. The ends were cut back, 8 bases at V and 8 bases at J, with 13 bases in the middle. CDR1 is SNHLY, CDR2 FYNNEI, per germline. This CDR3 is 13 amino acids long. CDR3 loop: CASAQDWDSPLHF. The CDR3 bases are TGTGCCAGCGCCCAGGACTGGGATTCACCCCTCCACTTT.

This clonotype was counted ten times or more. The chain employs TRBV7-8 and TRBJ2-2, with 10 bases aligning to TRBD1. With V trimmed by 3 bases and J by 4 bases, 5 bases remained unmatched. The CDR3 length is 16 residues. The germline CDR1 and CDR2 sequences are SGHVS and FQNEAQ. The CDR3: CASSFRTGGGTGELFF. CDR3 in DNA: TGTGCCAGCAGCTTCCGGACAGGGGGGGGCACCGGGGAGCTGTTTTTT. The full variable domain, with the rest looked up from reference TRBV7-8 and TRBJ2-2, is GAGVSQSPRYKVAKRGQDVALRCDPISGHVSLFWYQQALGQGPEFLTYFQNEAQLDKSGLPSDRFFAERPEGSVSTLKIQRTQQEDSAVYLCASSFRTGGGTGELFFGEGSRLTVL.

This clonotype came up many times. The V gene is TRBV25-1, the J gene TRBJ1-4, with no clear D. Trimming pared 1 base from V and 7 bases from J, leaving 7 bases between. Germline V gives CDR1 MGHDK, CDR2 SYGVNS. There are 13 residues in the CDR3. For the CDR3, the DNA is TGTGCCAGCAGTGAATTGACGAGTGAAAAACTGTTTTTT. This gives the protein CASSELTSEKLFF.

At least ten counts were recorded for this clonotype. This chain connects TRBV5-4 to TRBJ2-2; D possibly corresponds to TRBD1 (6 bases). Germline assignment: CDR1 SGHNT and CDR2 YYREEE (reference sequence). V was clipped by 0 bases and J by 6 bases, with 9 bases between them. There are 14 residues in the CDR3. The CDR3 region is CASSLDRDAGELFF. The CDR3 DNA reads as TGTGCCAGCAGCTTGGACAGGGACGCCGGGGAGCTGTTTTTT.

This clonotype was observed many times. The CDR3 sequence: CASRADWSNTEAFF. In DNA, the CDR3 is TGTGCCAGCAGAGCTGATTGGTCGAACACTGAAGCTTTCTTT. The chain recombines TRBV7-2 with TRBJ1-1, with D unclear. This CDR3 contains 14 residues. The V gene's germline CDR1 is SGHTA and CDR2 FQGNSA. V shed 6 bases and J shed 1 base, with 12 bases lying between them.